This T cell receptor (beta chain) was retrieved from a study of regulatory T cells in long-lasting Graves disease. Time point given: newly diagnosed GD, antithyroid drugs for less than 3 months. PBMCs provided the RNA from which the TCR library was made. Germline V lookup: CDR1 LGHDT, CDR2 YNNKEL (reference sequence). CDR3 length: 15 amino acids. Trimming pared 4 bases from V and 7 bases from J, leaving 17 bases between. TCR beta libraries were built with iRepertoire HTBI primers and Arm-PCR of CDR3 regions. TCRdb processed the multiplex PCR reads anew with MiXCR; each CDR3 protein has one entry. In the table there are around 420,000 distinct CDR3 sequences, approximately 15% of which are singletons. These same records also appear under a second study, on T cells in Graves' hyperthyroidism and ophthalmopathy.

The clonotype was recovered from a woman in her thirties or forties with Graves disease. This specimen consisted of peripheral blood mononuclear cells (PBMCs), obtained at new diagnosis, from a patient treated with antithyroid drugs. The V gene is TRBV3-1, the J gene TRBJ2-1, with D tentatively TRBD2 (6 bases). The CDR3 spells CASSRNTLAGNEQFF. DNA for the CDR3: TGTGCCAGCAGCCGGAACACGTTGGCGGGAAATGAGCAGTTCTTC.